These T cell receptor beta chains were read from a single sample in a study of blood T cell repertoires in COVID-19. The table came from immunoSEQ multiplex PCR; TCRdb's copy has only in-frame clones and leaves some out. The sample has 110,000 or so clones; 75% to 85% are singletons. Sequencing used peripheral blood. Receptors were obtained from a human donor in a cohort sampled during active COVID-19. Each CDR3 is given with its conserved first and last residue. Each record gives: V gene, J gene, clone size, D gene, CDR3 DNA, CDR3 protein. A D gene is named only where the DNA matches it firmly. Rows give clone size only sometimes, using once, few, many, or a class for an expanded clone.

>TRBV7-3|TRBJ2-3|.|.
TGTGCCAGCGGTATGGACAGCAGCACAGATACGCAGTATTTT
CASGMDSSTDTQYF
>TRBV2|TRBJ2-5|.|.
TGTGCCAGCAGAGGCAGGGAAGAGACCCAGTACTTC
CASRGREETQYF
>TRBV28|TRBJ2-1|few|TRBD2
TGTGCCAGCGTACTAGCGGGAGCCTACAATGAGCAGTTCTTC
CASVLAGAYNEQFF
>TRBV9|TRBJ1-2|.|TRBD1
TGTGCCAGCAGCGGGGGACAGGGCACTTACTATGGCTACACCTTC
CASSGGQGTYYGYTF
>TRBV15|TRBJ2-3|.|.
TGTGCCACCAGCAGAGGAGGAACAGATACGCAGTATTTT
CATSRGGTDTQYF
>TRBV11-2|TRBJ2-7|few|.
TGTGCCAGCAGCTTAGACCGCAGGGTTAGGGACGAGCAGTACTTC
CASSLDRRVRDEQYF
>TRBV5-6|TRBJ2-5|.|TRBD2
TGTGCCAGCAGCCCCCCAGGACTAGCGGGAGGGGAGACCCAGTACTTC
CASSPPGLAGGETQYF
>TRBV12-5|TRBJ2-1|once|TRBD2
TGTGCTAGTGGTTCCCGCTTAGCGGGAGGGTACGAGCAGTTCTTC
CASGSRLAGGYEQFF
>TRBV6-5|TRBJ1-2|.|.
TGTGCCACCTCCGAGGGAGATCAGATCTATGGCTACACCTTC
CATSEGDQIYGYTF
>TRBV19|TRBJ2-1|few|.
TGTGCCAGTAGGGACTCTAAGAGCTCCTACAATGAGCAGTTCTTC
CASRDSKSSYNEQFF
>TRBV7-3|TRBJ2-1|.|TRBD2
TGTGCCAGCAGCCCTAGCGGGGGGGACAATGAGCAGTTCTTC
CASSPSGGDNEQFF
>TRBV6-2/TRBV6-3|TRBJ2-7|.|TRBD2
TGTGCCAGCAGTAACTCCGGGACTAGCACTTACGAGCAGTACTTC
CASSNSGTSTYEQYF
>TRBV5-1|TRBJ2-7|.|.
TGCGCCAGCAGCTCGCTCGTCAGCTACGAGCAGTACTTC
CASSSLVSYEQYF
>TRBV19|TRBJ1-2|.|TRBD1
TGTGCCAGTAGTCCGTATATGGCATCCCAGGGGGCCTATGGCTACACCTTC
CASSPYMASQGAYGYTF
>TRBV9|TRBJ2-3|.|TRBD2
TGTGCCAGCAGCCCGAGGGGCGGGGGGAACACAGATACGCAGTATTTT
CASSPRGGGNTDTQYF
>TRBV5-4|TRBJ2-7|.|TRBD1
TGTGCCAGCAGCGGGGATGGACAGGCGCCGGGTAACGAGCAGTACTTC
CASSGDGQAPGNEQYF
>TRBV11-3|TRBJ1-6|.|.
TGTGCCAGCAGCTTAGGAGGGGGAAGCTCCTATAATTCACCCCTCCACTTT
CASSLGGGSSYNSPLHF